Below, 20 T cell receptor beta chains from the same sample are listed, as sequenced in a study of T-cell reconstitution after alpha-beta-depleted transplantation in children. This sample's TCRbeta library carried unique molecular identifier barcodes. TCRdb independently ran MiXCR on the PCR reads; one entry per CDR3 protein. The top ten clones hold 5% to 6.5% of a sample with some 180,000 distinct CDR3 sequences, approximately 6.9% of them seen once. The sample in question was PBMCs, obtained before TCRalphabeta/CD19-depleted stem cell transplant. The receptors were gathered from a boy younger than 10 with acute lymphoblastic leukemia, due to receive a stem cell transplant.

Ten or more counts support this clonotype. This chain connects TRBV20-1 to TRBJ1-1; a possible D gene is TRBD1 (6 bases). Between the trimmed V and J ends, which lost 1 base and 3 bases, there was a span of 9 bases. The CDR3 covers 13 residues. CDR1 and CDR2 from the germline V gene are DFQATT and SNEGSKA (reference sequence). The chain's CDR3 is CSARADSDTEAFF. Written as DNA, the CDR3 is TGCAGTGCTAGAGCGGACAGCGACACTGAAGCTTTCTTT.

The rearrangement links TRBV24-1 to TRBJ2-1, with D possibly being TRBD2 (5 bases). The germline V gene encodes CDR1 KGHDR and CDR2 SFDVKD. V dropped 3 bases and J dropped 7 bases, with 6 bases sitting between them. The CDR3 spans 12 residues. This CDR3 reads CATSDTGNEQFF. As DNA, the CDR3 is TGTGCCACCAGTGATACGGGGAATGAGCAGTTCTTC.

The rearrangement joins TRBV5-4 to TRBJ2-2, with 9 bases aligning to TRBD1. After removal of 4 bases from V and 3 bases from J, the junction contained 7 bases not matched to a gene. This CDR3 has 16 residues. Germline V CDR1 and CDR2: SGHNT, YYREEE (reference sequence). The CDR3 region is CASSGGTGLYTGELFF. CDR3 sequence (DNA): TGTGCCAGCAGCGGGGGGACAGGGCTGTACACCGGGGAGCTGTTTTTT.

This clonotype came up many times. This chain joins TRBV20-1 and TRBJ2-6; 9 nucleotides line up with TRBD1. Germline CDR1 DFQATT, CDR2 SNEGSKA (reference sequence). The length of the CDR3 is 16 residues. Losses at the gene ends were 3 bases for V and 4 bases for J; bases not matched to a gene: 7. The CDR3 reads CSASTGGGAGANVLTF. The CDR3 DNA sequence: TGCAGTGCTAGCACAGGGGGCGGCGCCGGGGCCAACGTCCTGACTTTC.

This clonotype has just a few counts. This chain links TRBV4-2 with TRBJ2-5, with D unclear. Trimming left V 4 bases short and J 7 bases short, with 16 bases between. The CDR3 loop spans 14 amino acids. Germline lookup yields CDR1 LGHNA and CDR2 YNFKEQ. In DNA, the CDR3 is TGTGCCAGCAGCCCCGGGCTCCACGAAGTGACCCAGTACTTC. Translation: CASSPGLHEVTQYF.

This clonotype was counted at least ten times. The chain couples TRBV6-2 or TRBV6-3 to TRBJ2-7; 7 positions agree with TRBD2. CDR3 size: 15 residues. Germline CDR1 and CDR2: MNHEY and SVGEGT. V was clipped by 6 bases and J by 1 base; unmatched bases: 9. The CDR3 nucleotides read TGTGCCAGCAGGGGGGGGACGGGGAGTTCCTACGAGCAGTACTTC. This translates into CASRGGTGSSYEQYF.

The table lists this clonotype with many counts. DNA of the CDR3: TGTGCCAGCAGCCCTCGGAGCGCGGGGGGGCAAGAGACCCAGTACTTC. Amino acid sequence: CASSPRSAGGQETQYF. This chain uses TRBV9 with TRBJ2-5; 9 bases map to TRBD2. Germline CDR1 SGDLS, CDR2 YYNGEE. Unmatched junction bases numbered 9, after V lost 4 bases and J lost 2 bases. CDR3 length: 16 residues.

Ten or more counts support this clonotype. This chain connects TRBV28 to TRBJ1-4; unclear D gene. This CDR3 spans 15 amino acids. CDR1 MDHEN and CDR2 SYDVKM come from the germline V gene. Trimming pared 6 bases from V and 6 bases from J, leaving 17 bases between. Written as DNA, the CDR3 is TGTGCCAGCAGGGATCAACAGTTATCGGATGAAAAACTGTTTTTT. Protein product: CASRDQQLSDEKLFF.

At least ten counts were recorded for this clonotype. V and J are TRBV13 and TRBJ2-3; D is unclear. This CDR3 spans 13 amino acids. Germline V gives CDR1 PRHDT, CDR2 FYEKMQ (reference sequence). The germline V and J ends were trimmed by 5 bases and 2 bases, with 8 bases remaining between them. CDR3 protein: CASSPTPTDTQYF. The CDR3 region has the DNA TGTGCCAGCAGCCCAACCCCCACAGATACGCAGTATTTT.

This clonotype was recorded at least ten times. The CDR3 here is CSVAADNEQFF. In DNA form, the CDR3 reads TGCAGCGTTGCCGCAGACAATGAGCAGTTCTTC. The chain has TRBV29-1 and TRBJ2-1; D is unclear. The CDR3 spans 11 residues. CDR1 SQVTM and CDR2 ANQGSEA come from the germline V gene. Between the trimmed V and J ends, which lost 4 bases and 5 bases, there was a span of 6 bases.

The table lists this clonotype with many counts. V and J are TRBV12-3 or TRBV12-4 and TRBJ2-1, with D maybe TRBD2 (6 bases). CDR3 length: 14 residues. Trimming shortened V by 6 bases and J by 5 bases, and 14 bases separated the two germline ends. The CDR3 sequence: CASSRGGTDNEQFF. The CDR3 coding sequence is TGTGCCAGCAGCCGAGGCGGGACGGACAATGAGCAGTTCTTC.

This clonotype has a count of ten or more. CDR3 bases: TGTGCCAGTATGGGGGGCGGGCAGCCCCAGCATTTT. This codes for CASMGGGQPQHF. The chain links TRBV19 to TRBJ1-5; tentative D call: TRBD1 (6 bases). Per the germline V gene, CDR1 is LNHDA and CDR2 is SQIVND (reference sequence). This CDR3 is 12 amino acids long. V shed 7 bases and J shed 7 bases, with 11 bases lying between them.

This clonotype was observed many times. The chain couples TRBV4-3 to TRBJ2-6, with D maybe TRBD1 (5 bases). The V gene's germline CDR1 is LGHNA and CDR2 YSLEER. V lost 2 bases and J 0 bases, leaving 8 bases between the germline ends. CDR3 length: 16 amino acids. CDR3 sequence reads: CASSQKTGSGANVLTF. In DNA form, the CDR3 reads TGCGCCAGCAGCCAAAAAACAGGCTCTGGGGCCAACGTCCTGACTTTC.

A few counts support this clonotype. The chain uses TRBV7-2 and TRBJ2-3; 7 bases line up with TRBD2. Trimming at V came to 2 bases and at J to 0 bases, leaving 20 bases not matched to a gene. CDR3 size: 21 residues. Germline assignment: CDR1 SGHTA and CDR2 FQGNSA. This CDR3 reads CASSLSPRGAGVVGSTDTQYF. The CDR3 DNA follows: TGTGCCAGCAGCTTATCCCCTCGAGGGGCGGGGGTGGTGGGAAGCACAGATACGCAGTATTTT.

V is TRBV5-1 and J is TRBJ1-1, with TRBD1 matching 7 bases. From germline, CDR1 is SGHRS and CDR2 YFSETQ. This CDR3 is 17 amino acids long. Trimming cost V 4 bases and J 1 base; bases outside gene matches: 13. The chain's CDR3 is CASSPGRDSYENTEAFF. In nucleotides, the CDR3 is TGCGCCAGCAGCCCGGGGCGGGACAGTTACGAGAACACTGAAGCTTTCTTT. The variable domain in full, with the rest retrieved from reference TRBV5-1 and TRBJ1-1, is KAGVTQTPRYLIKTRGQQVTLSCSPISGHRSVSWYQQTPGQGLQFLFEYFSETQRNKGNFPGRFSGRQFSNSRSEMNVSTLELGDSALYLCASSPGRDSYENTEAFFGQGTRLTVV.

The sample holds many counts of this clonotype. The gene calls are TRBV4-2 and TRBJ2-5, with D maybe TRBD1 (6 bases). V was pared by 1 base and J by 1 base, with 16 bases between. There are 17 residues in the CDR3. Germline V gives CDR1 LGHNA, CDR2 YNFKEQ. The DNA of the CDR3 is TGTGCCAGCAGCCAAGTTGACGGGACAAGGGGCCAAGAGACCCAGTACTTC. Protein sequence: CASSQVDGTRGQETQYF.

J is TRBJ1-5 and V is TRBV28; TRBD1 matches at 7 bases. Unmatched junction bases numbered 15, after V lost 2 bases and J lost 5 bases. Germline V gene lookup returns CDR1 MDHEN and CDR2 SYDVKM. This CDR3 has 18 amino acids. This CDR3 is CASSLPKTGLPSHQPQHF. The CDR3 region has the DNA TGTGCCAGCAGTTTACCCAAGACAGGGCTACCCTCTCATCAGCCCCAGCATTTT.

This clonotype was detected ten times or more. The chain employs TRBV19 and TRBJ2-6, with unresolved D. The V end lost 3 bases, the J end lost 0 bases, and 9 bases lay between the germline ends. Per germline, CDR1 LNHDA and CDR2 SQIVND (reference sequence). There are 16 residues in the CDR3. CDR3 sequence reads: CASSMFGGSGANVLTF. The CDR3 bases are TGTGCCAGTAGTATGTTTGGCGGCTCTGGGGCCAACGTCCTGACTTTC.

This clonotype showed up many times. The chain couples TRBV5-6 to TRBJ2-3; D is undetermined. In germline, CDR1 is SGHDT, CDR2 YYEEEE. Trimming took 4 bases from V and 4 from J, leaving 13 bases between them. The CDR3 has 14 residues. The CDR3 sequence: CASSVGPAADTQYF. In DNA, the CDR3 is TGTGCCAGCAGCGTCGGACCGGCGGCAGATACGCAGTATTTT.

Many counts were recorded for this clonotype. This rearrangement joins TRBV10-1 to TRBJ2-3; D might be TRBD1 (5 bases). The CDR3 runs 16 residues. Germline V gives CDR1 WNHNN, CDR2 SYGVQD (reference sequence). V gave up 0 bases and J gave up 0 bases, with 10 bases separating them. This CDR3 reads CASSESLDRSTDTQYF. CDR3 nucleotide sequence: TGCGCCAGCAGTGAGTCTCTCGACAGAAGCACAGATACGCAGTATTTT.